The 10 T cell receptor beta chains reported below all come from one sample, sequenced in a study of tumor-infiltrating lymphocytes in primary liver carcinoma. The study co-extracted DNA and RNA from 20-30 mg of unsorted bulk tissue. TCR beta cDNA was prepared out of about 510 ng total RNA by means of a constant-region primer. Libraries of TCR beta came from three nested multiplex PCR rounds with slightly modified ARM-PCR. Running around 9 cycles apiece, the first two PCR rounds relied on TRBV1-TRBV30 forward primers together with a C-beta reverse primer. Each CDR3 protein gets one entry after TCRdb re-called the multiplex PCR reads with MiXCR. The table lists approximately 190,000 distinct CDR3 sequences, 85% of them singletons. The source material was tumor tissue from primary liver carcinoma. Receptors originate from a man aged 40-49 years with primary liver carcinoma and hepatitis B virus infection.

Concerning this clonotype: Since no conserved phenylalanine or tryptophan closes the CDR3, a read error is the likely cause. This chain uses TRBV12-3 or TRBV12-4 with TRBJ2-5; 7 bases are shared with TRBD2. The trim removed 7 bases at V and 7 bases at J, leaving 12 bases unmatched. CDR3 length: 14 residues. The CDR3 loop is CASIPREDLLTQYL. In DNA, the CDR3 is TGTGCCAGCATCCCCCGGGAGGATCTGTTGACCCAGTACCTT.

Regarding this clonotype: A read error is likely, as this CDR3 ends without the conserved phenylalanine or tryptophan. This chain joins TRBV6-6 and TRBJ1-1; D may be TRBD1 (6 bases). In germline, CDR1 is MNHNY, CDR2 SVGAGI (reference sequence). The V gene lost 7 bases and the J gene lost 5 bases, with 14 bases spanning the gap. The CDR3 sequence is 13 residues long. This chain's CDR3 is CASTIGGTTEAFY. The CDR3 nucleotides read TGTGCCAGCACCATAGGGGGGACTACTGAAGCTTTCTAT.

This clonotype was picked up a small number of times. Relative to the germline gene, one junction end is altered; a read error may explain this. The chain's CDR3 is CVSSSPLHTEAFF. CDR3 sequence (DNA): TGTGTCAGCAGTTCCCCCCTTCATACTGAAGCTTTCTTT. This chain joins TRBV6-2 or TRBV6-3 and TRBJ1-1; D is uncertain. The CDR3 is 13 residues long. Germline V CDR1 and CDR2: MNHEY, SVGEGT.

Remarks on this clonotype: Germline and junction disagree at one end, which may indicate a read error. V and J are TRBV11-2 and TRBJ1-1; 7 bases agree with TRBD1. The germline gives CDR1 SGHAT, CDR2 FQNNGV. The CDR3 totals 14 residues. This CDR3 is CASSWGTVNTEASF. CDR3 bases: TGTGCCAGCAGCTGGGGGACAGTGAACACTGAAGCTTCATTT.

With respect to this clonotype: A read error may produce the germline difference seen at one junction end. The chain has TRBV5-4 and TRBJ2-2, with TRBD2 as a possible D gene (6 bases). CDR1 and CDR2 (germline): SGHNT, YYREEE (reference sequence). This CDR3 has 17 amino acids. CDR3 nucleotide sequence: TGTGCCAGCAGCTTGCGGCTAGCGAGAAAGAACACCGTGGAGCTGTTTTTT. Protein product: CASSLRLARKNTVELFF. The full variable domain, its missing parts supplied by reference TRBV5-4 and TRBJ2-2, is ETGVTQSPTHLIKTRGQQVTLRCSSQSGHNTVSWYQQALGQGPQFIFQYYREEENGRGNFPPRFSGLQFPNYSSELNVNALELDDSALYLCASSLRLARKNTVELFFGEGSRLTVL.

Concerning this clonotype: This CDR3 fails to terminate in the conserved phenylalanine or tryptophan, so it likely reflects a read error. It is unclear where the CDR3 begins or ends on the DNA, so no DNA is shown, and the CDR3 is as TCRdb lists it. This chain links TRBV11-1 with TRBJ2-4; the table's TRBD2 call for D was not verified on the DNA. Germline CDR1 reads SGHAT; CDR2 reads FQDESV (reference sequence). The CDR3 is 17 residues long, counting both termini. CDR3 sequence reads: CSSSFPGTSGTKNIQYS.

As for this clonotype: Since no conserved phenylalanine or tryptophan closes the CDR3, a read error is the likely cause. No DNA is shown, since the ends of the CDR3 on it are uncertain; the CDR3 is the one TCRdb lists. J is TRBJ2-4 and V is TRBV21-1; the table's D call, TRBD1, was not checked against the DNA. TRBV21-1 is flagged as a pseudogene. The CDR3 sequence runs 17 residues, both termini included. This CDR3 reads CTSSKSTRGRDKKIQYL.

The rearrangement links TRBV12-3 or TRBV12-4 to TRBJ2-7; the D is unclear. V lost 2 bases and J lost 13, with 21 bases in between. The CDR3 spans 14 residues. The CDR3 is CASSLTAERHTPYF. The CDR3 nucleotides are TGTGCCAGCAGTTTAACGGCTGAACGTCATACTCCTTACTTC.

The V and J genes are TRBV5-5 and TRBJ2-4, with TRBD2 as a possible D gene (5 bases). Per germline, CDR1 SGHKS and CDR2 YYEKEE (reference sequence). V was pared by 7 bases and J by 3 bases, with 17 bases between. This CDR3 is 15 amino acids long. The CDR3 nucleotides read TGTGCCAGCTCATCAGAGGGTTTAGGCAAAAACATTCAGTACTTC. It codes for CASSSEGLGKNIQYF.

The CDR3 DNA sequence: TGCGCCAGCAGCTTGGTTACAGGGAGGAGATGCGAGCAGTACTTC. Encoded protein: CASSLVTGRRCEQYF. The chain links TRBV5-1 to TRBJ2-7, with D possibly called TRBD1 or TRBD2 (6 bases each). Trimming took off 0 bases at V and 6 bases at J, with 16 bases between the two ends. The germline V gene encodes CDR1 SGHRS and CDR2 YFSETQ. The CDR3 extends over 15 amino acids.